Listed below are T cell receptor beta chains from one sample, sequenced in a study of blood T cell repertoires in COVID-19. Measured with immunoSEQ multiplex PCR; TCRdb has only the in-frame clones, and not every one. The repertoire consists of roughly 120,000 clones, with around 84% occurring once and the leading ten covering about 3.6%. Sequenced material: peripheral blood. These TCRs come from a man in his forties with acute or convalescent COVID-19. CDR3s include the opening cysteine and the closing phenylalanine or tryptophan. The D gene is left open where the match is weak. Not all rows give a size; the values are once, few, many and, for expanded clones, a class.

TGTGCTAGTGGTCACTGGGACAGGGCGGACGGGGAGCTGTTTTTT,CASGHWDRADGELFF,NA,TRBD1,TRBJ2-2,TRBV12-5
TGTGCCAGCAGCGTAGAACAGTTGAACACTGAAGCTTTCTTT,CASSVEQLNTEAFF,NA,NA,TRBJ1-1,TRBV9
TGTGCCAGCAGCTCCCCCCGGGGACTAGGCTCCTACAATGAGCAGTTCTTC,CASSSPRGLGSYNEQFF,NA,TRBD2,TRBJ2-1,TRBV13
TGTGCCTGGGGCCAGACAGGGGGGCCTAACTACAATGAGCAGTTCTTC,CAWGQTGGPNYNEQFF,NA,TRBD1,TRBJ2-1,TRBV30
TGTGCCAGCAGGGCCGGGACAGCTAATGGCTACACCTTC,CASRAGTANGYTF,once,TRBD1,TRBJ1-2,TRBV2
TGTGCCTTGGACAGGGGGCAAGGCACTGAAGCTTTCTTT,CALDRGQGTEAFF,NA,TRBD1,TRBJ1-1,TRBV30
TGCGCCAGCGGCAGGAGCGGTAGCACAGATACGCAGTATTTT,CASGRSGSTDTQYF,NA,NA,TRBJ2-3,TRBV5-1
TGTGCCACCAGTGATGTTGGGACAGTTGACCCCTATACCTACGAGCAGTACTTC,CATSDVGTVDPYTYEQYF,NA,TRBD1,TRBJ2-7,TRBV24-1
TGTGCCTGGAGTTCGGACAGGGTCGGTTCACCCCTCCACTTT,CAWSSDRVGSPLHF,NA,TRBD1,TRBJ1-6,TRBV30
TGTGCCAGCAGCCCTGCGGGGTCTGGTAATGAAAAACTGTTTTTT,CASSPAGSGNEKLFF,NA,NA,TRBJ1-4,TRBV7-9
TGTGCCAGCAGGGCAAGGACAGGGGACTTCGAGCCCCAGCATTTT,CASRARTGDFEPQHF,NA,TRBD1,TRBJ1-5,TRBV6-5
TGTGCCAGCAGCTTAGAACTAGCGGGGGCAGGGACCCAGTACTTC,CASSLELAGAGTQYF,NA,TRBD2,TRBJ2-5,TRBV7-9
TGTGCCCGCCGGACAGGGAATAATTCACCCCTCCACTTT,CARRTGNNSPLHF,NA,TRBD1,TRBJ1-6,TRBV30
TGTGCCATCAGTGAGCCCGACAGGGGCTCGGGAGAGACCCAGTACTTC,CAISEPDRGSGETQYF,NA,TRBD1,TRBJ2-5,TRBV10-3
TGTGCCACCAGTGATTGGAGGCAGGGGAATCAGCCCCAGCATTTT,CATSDWRQGNQPQHF,NA,NA,TRBJ1-5,TRBV24-1
TGTGCCAGTAGTCAGCCCGGACAGGGGTACAATGAGCAGTTCTTC,CASSQPGQGYNEQFF,NA,TRBD1,TRBJ2-1,TRBV19
TGTGCCATCGGGAACAGGGGGCAGGACGGGGAGCTGTTTTTT,CAIGNRGQDGELFF,NA,TRBD1,TRBJ2-2,TRBV10-3
TGCGCCAGCAGACAGTCGGTTTCCACTAATGAAAAACTGTTTTTT,CASRQSVSTNEKLFF,NA,NA,TRBJ1-4,TRBV5-1
TGTGCCAGCTCACCGGGGACTGTCTTCTCTGGGGCCAACGTCCTGACTTTC,CASSPGTVFSGANVLTF,NA,NA,TRBJ2-6,TRBV18
TGTGCCAGCAGCGTATCCTCCGATGAGCAGTTCTTC,CASSVSSDEQFF,NA,NA,TRBJ2-1,TRBV9
TGTGCCAGCAGTGAAGAGGGACAGGGTGGTCAGCCCCAGCATTTT,CASSEEGQGGQPQHF,few,TRBD1,TRBJ1-5,TRBV6-1
TGTGCCAGCAGCGCCGGGACAGGGGGCGCGAATACGCAGTATTTT,CASSAGTGGANTQYF,NA,TRBD1,TRBJ2-3,TRBV11-2
TGTGCCAGCAGTTACTCGGGACAGGGGTCTTCGAAGCAGTACTTC,CASSYSGQGSSKQYF,NA,TRBD1,TRBJ2-7,TRBV6-2/TRBV6-3
TGTGCCAGCAGCTTAAGGGACAGCAATAGCAATCAGCCCCAGCATTTT,CASSLRDSNSNQPQHF,NA,TRBD1,TRBJ1-5,TRBV7-9
TGTGCCAGCTCACCCGGGGCAGGGACTAGCTACGAGCAGTACTTC,CASSPGAGTSYEQYF,few,TRBD2,TRBJ2-7,TRBV18
TGTGCCAGCAGCGTAGGGAGGCAGGGGGGCACAGATACGCAGTATTTT,CASSVGRQGGTDTQYF,NA,TRBD1,TRBJ2-3,TRBV9
TGTGCCAGCAGCTTGGCCGTCTATGGCTACACCTTC,CASSLAVYGYTF,NA,NA,TRBJ1-2,TRBV5-8
TGTGCCAGCAGTTTATACCGGGGAGGCGAGCAGTACTTC,CASSLYRGGEQYF,NA,NA,TRBJ2-7,TRBV12-3/TRBV12-4
TGTGCCAGTGGCAGGGCTGTACCCACTGAAGCTTTCTTT,CASGRAVPTEAFF,NA,NA,TRBJ1-1,TRBV19
TGTGCCAGCATCCGGGACAGTTTCTTTTCTCAGCCCCAGCATTTT,CASIRDSFFSQPQHF,few,TRBD1,TRBJ1-5,TRBV28
TGTGCCAGCAGTGCTGGGACAGGGGGCTCCTACGAGCAGTACTTC,CASSAGTGGSYEQYF,NA,TRBD1,TRBJ2-7,TRBV25-1
TGTGCCAGCTCACCATTGGCGGGGAGCACAGATACGCAGTATTTT,CASSPLAGSTDTQYF,NA,NA,TRBJ2-3,TRBV18
TGCAGCGTTGAAGATCTTGCAGGGGGCGAGACTGAAGCTTTCTTT,CSVEDLAGGETEAFF,NA,TRBD1,TRBJ1-1,TRBV29-1
TGTGCCAGCAGTGAAACAGCCTACGAGCAGTACTTC,CASSETAYEQYF,NA,NA,TRBJ2-7,TRBV2
TGTGCCAGCAGCGGACGGGACAGACAGTTTGCTGAAGCTTTCTTT,CASSGRDRQFAEAFF,NA,TRBD1,TRBJ1-1,TRBV7-3
TGTGCCAGCAGTTACCTGGGGACAGGGGGCAATGAGCAGTTCTTC,CASSYLGTGGNEQFF,few,TRBD1,TRBJ2-1,TRBV6-2/TRBV6-3
TGTGCCAGCTCACCACTCCCGGACAGATACACAGATACGCAGTATTTT,CASSPLPDRYTDTQYF,NA,NA,TRBJ2-3,TRBV18
TGCAGCGTTGAGGTGCCAGCGAATGAAAAACTGTTTTTT,CSVEVPANEKLFF,NA,NA,TRBJ1-4,TRBV29-1
TGTGCCTGGAGGTTAAAGGACACGGGTCCCCAAGAGACCCAGTACTTC,CAWRLKDTGPQETQYF,NA,NA,TRBJ2-5,TRBV30
TGCGCCAGCAGCTCTCGTCCCGGGACAGGGAATGAGCAGTTCTTC,CASSSRPGTGNEQFF,NA,TRBD1,TRBJ2-1,TRBV5-1
TGTGCCAGCTCAGCCACCGTGCGGAGAGAGACCCAGTACTTC,CASSATVRRETQYF,few,NA,TRBJ2-5,TRBV18
TGTGCCAGCAGCCCGGCGGTGGCTAGCCCCAATGAGCAGTTCTTC,CASSPAVASPNEQFF,few,NA,TRBJ2-1,TRBV6-4
TGTGCCAGCAGCCAAGACCTGGGTTCTGGGACAGGGGGAATCTACGAGCAGTACTTC,CASSQDLGSGTGGIYEQYF,NA,TRBD1,TRBJ2-7,TRBV4-2
TGTGCCACCAGTGCCCTGGGGACAGTAGAGTACAATGAGCAGTTCTTC,CATSALGTVEYNEQFF,few,TRBD1,TRBJ2-1,TRBV24-1
TGTGCCAGCAGCGTAACAGTAAACACTGAAGCTTTCTTT,CASSVTVNTEAFF,NA,NA,TRBJ1-1,TRBV13
TGTGCCAGCAGCCGGACAGGGGTCTACGAGCAGTACTTC,CASSRTGVYEQYF,once,TRBD1,TRBJ2-7,TRBV2
TGTGCCTGGAACGTGCAGGGTCTAGATACGCAGTATTTT,CAWNVQGLDTQYF,NA,NA,TRBJ2-3,TRBV30
TGTGCCAGCAGCTCTACCGCCCGAGGGGGCGATCAGCCCCAGCATTTT,CASSSTARGGDQPQHF,NA,TRBD1,TRBJ1-5,TRBV7-9
TGCGCCAGCAGTGAAGCTCGAACCTACGAGCAGTACTTC,CASSEARTYEQYF,once,NA,TRBJ2-7,TRBV10-2
TGTGCCAGCTCACCACGGCTCAGGGCTGATTCACCCCTCCACTTT,CASSPRLRADSPLHF,NA,NA,TRBJ1-6,TRBV18
TGTGCCAGCAGTTACTCGGCGACAGGGGGCATTCAGTACTTC,CASSYSATGGIQYF,NA,TRBD1,TRBJ2-4,TRBV6-2/TRBV6-3
TGCGCCAGCAGTCAATCGATGGGGACTCCCCTCGAGTGGGGTAATGAAAAACTGTTTTTT,CASSQSMGTPLEWGNEKLFF,once,NA,TRBJ1-4,TRBV23-1
TGTGCCACCAGTGATGCAGGGTACACTGAAGCTTTCTTT,CATSDAGYTEAFF,NA,NA,TRBJ1-1,TRBV24-1
TGTGCCAGTAGTAGCCAGGGGGTGGGCACTGAAGCTTTCTTT,CASSSQGVGTEAFF,once,TRBD1,TRBJ1-1,TRBV19
TGTGCCAGCAGCGCAACCGGGACATCAGGGGGGGAGACCCAGTACTTC,CASSATGTSGGETQYF,NA,NA,TRBJ2-5,TRBV11-1
TGTGCCAGCTCACCACTGTCGGGGAATGGGCCCCAGCATTTT,CASSPLSGNGPQHF,NA,NA,TRBJ1-5,TRBV18
TGTGCCAGCAGCTTCGGGGGGGCCGCCTACGAGCAGTACTTC,CASSFGGAAYEQYF,NA,TRBD2,TRBJ2-7,TRBV3-1/TRBV3-2